This T cell receptor (beta chain) was sequenced during a study of blood T cells in healthy people across ages. Study-wide results and limits: Diversity was estimated from one million T cells, and these estimates were considered underestimates. Older age went with lower TCR beta diversity per million T cells, in a roughly linear way.

This clonotype came up a few times. Its antigen is still unknown. The CDR3 has 20 amino acids. Together with a sample-barcoded 5' primer, a J-beta primer mix was included in a second PCR lasting roughly 6 to 12 cycles. From each sample, at least 2.5 million paired-end reads containing CDR3 were obtained. MiXCR, applied by TCRdb to the 5' RACE reads, yields one record per CDR3 protein. The sample has fewer than 2,000,000 distinct CDR3 sequences; about 39% are singletons. The source is a human donor in good health. V usage is TRBV21-1 and J usage is TRBJ2-1; the D segment call TRBD2 is taken from the table without a DNA check. TRBV21-1 is noted as a pseudogene. The sequenced sample was blood. The CDR3 DNA is TGTGCCAGCAGCAAAGTACCCGCGACTAGCGGGGGGCCTCCCTACAATGAGCAGTTCTTC. Its protein is CASSKVPATSGGPPYNEQFF.